The 2 T cell receptor beta chains below come from one sample, sequenced in a study of T cell repertoires and Cas9 in healthy adults. Measured with immunoSEQ multiplex PCR; TCRdb has only the in-frame clones, and not every one. The sample comprises 20,000 to 25,000 clones, about nine tenths of which are singletons, and about 0.76% rests with the top ten. Sample: CD4+ effector T cells (CD127+, CD25-, CD137-, CD154-) from PBMCs; culture status not recorded. The receptors were gathered from a human donor in good health.

CDR3 in DNA: TGTGCCAGCAGTTTAGTCGCACTAGTTAATGAGCAGTTCTTC. Translated, it gives CASSLVALVNEQFF. The rearrangement links TRBV28 to TRBJ2-1, with TRBD2 as a possible D gene (5 bases). Germline V lookup: CDR1 MDHEN, CDR2 SYDVKM. V was cut by 2 bases and J by 7 bases, with 12 bases left in between. The CDR3 runs 14 residues.

The V call is TRBV10-3, the J call TRBJ1-1, with D possibly matching TRBD1 (6 bases). The CDR3 totals 13 residues. CDR1 and CDR2 from the germline V gene are ENHRY and SYGVKD. Trimming removed 8 bases at V and 5 bases at J, with 15 bases between. The CDR3 protein is CAISGQTGTEAFF. As DNA, the CDR3 is TGTGCCATCTCAGGGCAGACAGGAACTGAAGCTTTCTTT.